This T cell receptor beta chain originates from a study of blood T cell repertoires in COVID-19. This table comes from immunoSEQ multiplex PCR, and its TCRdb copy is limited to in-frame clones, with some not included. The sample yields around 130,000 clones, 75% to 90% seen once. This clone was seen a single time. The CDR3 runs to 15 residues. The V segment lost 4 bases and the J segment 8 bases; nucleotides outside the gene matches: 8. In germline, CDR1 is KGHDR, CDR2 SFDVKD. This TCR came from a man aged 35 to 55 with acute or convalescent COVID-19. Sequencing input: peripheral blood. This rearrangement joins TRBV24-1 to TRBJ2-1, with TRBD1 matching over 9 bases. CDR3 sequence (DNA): TGTGCCACCAGTGACCCGGGACAGGGAATCCATGAGCAGTTCTTC. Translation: CATSDPGQGIHEQFF.